This TCR beta chain was found in a study of blood T cells in healthy people across ages. It was with a sample-barcoded 5' primer and a J-beta primer mix that a second PCR of about 6 to 12 cycles was run. Each CDR3 protein is one row after TCRdb ran MiXCR on the 5' RACE reads. Among about 540,000 distinct CDR3 sequences, more than 20% were seen once, and the ten largest hold just over 8.5%. These data were likewise used in another study, on T cells of mothers and their children.

The source is a boy aged 5-17 years in good health. The specimen was blood.

The chain's CDR3 is CASSTAAVNEQFF. The DNA for the CDR3 is TGTGCCAGCAGTACAGCCGCGGTTAATGAGCAGTTCTTC. The chain joins TRBV6-1 to TRBJ2-5; D call uncertain. Judging by the DNA end, TRBJ2-1 fits better; the J call may be wrong. This CDR3 contains 13 residues. Germline V gives CDR1 MNHNS, CDR2 SASEGT.